The 29 T cell receptor beta chains given below trace back to one sample, sequenced in a study of cytomegalovirus exposure and HLA in healthy donors. It was with 60 Vbeta and 13 Jbeta primers that the PCR ran. Produced via immunoSEQ multiplex PCR; TCRdb's table is partial and in-frame only. The sample records under 200,000 clones, approximately 80% being singletons. Material: PBMCs. The receptors were sampled from a woman aged 40 to 55 in good health and CMV-seropositive.

This rearrangement joins TRBV2 to TRBJ1-5; 8 positions agree with TRBD1. CDR1 is SNHLY, CDR2 FYNNEI, per germline. Unmatched junction bases numbered 8, after V lost 3 bases and J lost 4 bases. The CDR3 totals 16 residues. CDR3 region: CASSEQGTGNNQPQHF. In nucleotides, the CDR3 is TGTGCCAGCAGTGAGCAGGGGACAGGTAATAATCAGCCCCAGCATTTT. The full variable domain, rest sourced from reference TRBV2 and TRBJ1-5, is EPEVTQTPSHQVTQMGQEVILRCVPISNHLYFYWYRQILGQKVEFLVSFYNNEISEKSEIFDDQFSVERPDGSNFTLKIRSTKLEDSAMYFCASSEQGTGNNQPQHFGDGTRLSIL.

The rearrangement joins TRBV2 to TRBJ2-1; 12 positions agree with TRBD2. From germline, CDR1 is SNHLY and CDR2 FYNNEI. The trim removed 8 bases at V and 8 bases at J, leaving 13 bases unmatched. The CDR3 sequence is 16 residues long. The CDR3 loop is CASFLRLAGVVDEQFF. As DNA, the CDR3 is TGTGCCAGCTTCCTTCGACTAGCGGGAGTCGTGGATGAGCAGTTCTTC.

The chain has TRBV5-1 and TRBJ2-1, with 9 bases that match TRBD2. V was clipped by 8 bases and J by 2 bases; unmatched bases: 8. The length of the CDR3 is 15 residues. Germline lookup yields CDR1 SGHRS and CDR2 YFSETQ. CDR3 residues: CASSGAGGPYNEQFF. In DNA form, the CDR3 reads TGCGCCAGTAGTGGCGCGGGGGGGCCCTACAATGAGCAGTTCTTC.

This chain connects TRBV7-9 to TRBJ2-5; the D gene is possibly TRBD1 (5 bases). The CDR3 has 12 amino acids. Trimming took 4 bases from V and 4 from J, leaving 7 bases between them. Germline CDR1 reads SEHNR; CDR2 reads FQNEAQ (reference sequence). The CDR3, as DNA: TGTGCCAGCAGCTCCACAGGAGAGACCCAGTACTTC. As protein: CASSSTGETQYF.

The gene calls are TRBV10-1 and TRBJ2-3; 13 bases align to TRBD2. The V gene end was trimmed by 6 bases and the J gene end by 2 bases; junction bases not matched to a gene: 5. CDR1 and CDR2 (germline): WNHNN, SYGVQD (reference sequence). The length of the CDR3 is 16 residues. The CDR3 loop reads CASSSGLAGITDTQYF. The CDR3 DNA follows: TGCGCCAGCAGCTCGGGACTAGCGGGGATCACAGATACGCAGTATTTT.

The CDR3 DNA sequence: TGTGCCAGCAGTGAGACAAGTCGGCACGGATCCTACGAGCAGTACTTC. Amino acid sequence: CASSETSRHGSYEQYF. The chain is built from TRBV6-1 and TRBJ2-5; D not resolved. The J call may be mistaken, given a closer DNA end match to TRBJ2-7. From germline, CDR1 is MNHNS and CDR2 SASEGT. This CDR3 is built from 16 residues.

The rearrangement links TRBV7-2 to TRBJ2-5; TRBD1 matches 7 bases. The CDR3 loop spans 14 amino acids. CDR1 and CDR2 from the germline V gene are SGHTA and FQGNSA. Losses at the gene ends were 1 base for V and 5 bases for J; bases not matched to a gene: 4. CDR3 sequence reads: CASSLEGGAETQYF. The DNA for the CDR3 is TGTGCCAGCAGCTTAGAAGGGGGCGCCGAGACCCAGTACTTC.

This clone was seen more than once but under ten times. The V and J genes are TRBV28 and TRBJ2-5, with D possibly being TRBD1 (6 bases). V dropped 3 bases and J dropped 5 bases, with 19 bases sitting between them. CDR1 and CDR2 (germline): MDHEN, SYDVKM. The CDR3 has 16 amino acids. CDR3 in DNA: TGTGCCAGCAGTTTCTTGGGAGCAGGGGAATTGGAGACCCAGTACTTC. Protein: CASSFLGAGELETQYF.

The chain recombines TRBV25-1 with TRBJ1-1; TRBD1 matches 7 bases. J gave up 1 base and V 10 bases, and 3 bases lay outside the gene matches. The CDR3 consists of 12 residues. Germline values: CDR1 MGHDK, CDR2 SYGVNS. The CDR3 here is CATRGQNTEAFF. The CDR3 DNA follows: TGTGCCACTAGGGGGCAGAACACTGAAGCTTTCTTT.

This clone was detected only once. V is TRBV4-3 and J is TRBJ2-2, with 9 nucleotides matching TRBD2. V was clipped by 1 base and J by 2 bases; unmatched bases: 2. Germline V gene data show CDR1 as LGHNA and CDR2 as YSLEER. This CDR3 has 16 residues. The CDR3 loop is CASSQATSGNTGELFF. The CDR3 DNA reads TGCGCCAGCAGCCAAGCGACTAGCGGTAACACCGGGGAGCTGTTTTTT.

This clone turned up a few times. The chain employs TRBV27 and TRBJ2-1, with 7 positions matching TRBD1. V trimming: 2 bases; J trimming: 6 bases; junction bases outside the gene matches: 1. The CDR3 sequence is 13 residues long. Per the germline V gene, CDR1 is MNHEY and CDR2 is SMNVEV (reference sequence). The CDR3 spells CASSLGQVNEQFF. The DNA of the CDR3 is TGTGCCAGCAGTTTAGGACAGGTCAATGAGCAGTTCTTC.

The CDR3 sequence is CASSPMPTGTANTGELFF. In DNA, the CDR3 is TGTGCCAGCTCACCGATGCCGACCGGGACAGCTAACACCGGGGAGCTGTTTTTT. The chain carries TRBV18 and TRBJ2-2, with 7 positions matching TRBD1. V shed 3 bases, J shed 2 bases, and the junction held 12 bases outside the gene matches. This CDR3 is built from 18 residues. In germline, CDR1 is KGHSH, CDR2 LQKENI.

The chain employs TRBV19 and TRBJ1-2, with 9 positions matching TRBD1. The CDR3 length is 15 residues. CDR1 is LNHDA, CDR2 SQIVND, per germline (reference sequence). V dropped 8 bases and J dropped 1; count of bases not matched to a gene: 8. CDR3 region: CASWGGDRDNYGYTF. CDR3 in DNA: TGTGCCAGTTGGGGAGGGGACAGGGATAACTATGGCTACACCTTC.

The J gene is TRBJ2-3, the V gene TRBV6-1, with 14 bases matching TRBD2. This CDR3 has 16 amino acids. Germline CDR1 and CDR2: MNHNS and SASEGT. The junction had 6 bases not matched to a gene; V was cut back by 4 bases and J by 6 bases. As DNA, the CDR3 is TGTGCCAGCAGTGGACGGACTAGCGGGAGGTTGGATACGCAGTATTTT. Residues: CASSGRTSGRLDTQYF.

The genes are TRBV7-2 and TRBJ2-3; D is unclear. Trimming shortened V by 5 bases and J by 1 base, and 7 bases separated the two germline ends. Germline V gene data show CDR1 as SGHTA and CDR2 as FQGNSA. The CDR3 has 13 amino acids. The CDR3 DNA reads as TGTGCCAGCAGCCCAAGCGGCACAGATACGCAGTATTTT. Protein product: CASSPSGTDTQYF. Supplemented by reference TRBV7-2 and TRBJ2-3, the full variable domain reads GAGVSQSPSNKVTEKGKDVELRCDPISGHTALYWYRQSLGQGLEFLIYFQGNSAPDKSGLPSDRFSAERTGGSVSTLTIQRTQQEDSAVYLCASSPSGTDTQYFGPGTRLTVL.

The rearrangement joins TRBV7-2 to TRBJ2-3, with 10 bases identical to TRBD2. V gave up 4 bases and J gave up 3 bases; unmatched junction bases: 4. In germline, CDR1 is SGHTA, CDR2 FQGNSA. This CDR3 is built from 15 residues. The CDR3 DNA sequence: TGTGCCAGCAGCTGGGGACTAGCGATGACAGATACGCAGTATTTT. Encoded protein: CASSWGLAMTDTQYF.

The sample holds a few counts of this clone. V gene TRBV9 combines with J gene TRBJ1-2; D gene uncertain. Trimming took 1 base from V and 4 from J, leaving 23 bases between them. There are 18 residues in the CDR3. Germline CDR1 SGDLS, CDR2 YYNGEE. CDR3 coding DNA: TGTGCCAGCAGCGTAACCTCACTGATATCAGGCCCATCCTATGGCTACACCTTC. It translates to CASSVTSLISGPSYGYTF. The full variable domain, with the rest looked up from reference TRBV9 and TRBJ1-2, is DSGVTQTPKHLITATGQRVTLRCSPRSGDLSVYWYQQSLDQGLQFLIQYYNGEERAKGNILERFSAQQFPDLHSELNLSSLELGDSALYFCASSVTSLISGPSYGYTFGSGTRLTVV.

This chain joins TRBV9 and TRBJ1-1, with D tentatively TRBD1 (5 bases). Trimming took 0 bases from V and 0 from J, leaving 6 bases between them. Germline CDR1 reads SGDLS; CDR2 reads YYNGEE. The CDR3 spans 14 residues. The CDR3 spells CASSVAGLNTEAFF. The CDR3, as DNA: TGTGCCAGCAGCGTAGCAGGGTTGAACACTGAAGCTTTCTTT.

This rearrangement joins TRBV6-5 to TRBJ1-4, with D possibly TRBD1 on 6 matching bases. The germline V gene encodes CDR1 MNHEY and CDR2 SVGAGI. With 5 bases removed from V and 3 bases from J, the gap between germline ends came to 13 bases. The CDR3 length is 15 residues. The CDR3 DNA is TGTGCCAGCAGTGCCTATACAGGGTCTAATGAAAAACTGTTTTTT. Amino acids: CASSAYTGSNEKLFF.

The V gene is TRBV10-3, the J gene TRBJ1-1, with TRBD1 as a possible D gene (6 bases). Germline V gene sequence: CDR1 ENHRY, CDR2 SYGVKD. The germline V and J ends were trimmed by 0 bases and 5 bases, with 13 bases remaining between them. The length of the CDR3 is 15 residues. CDR3: CAISESRPGVTEAFF. DNA for the CDR3: TGTGCCATCAGTGAGTCGCGTCCAGGGGTGACTGAAGCTTTCTTT.

The chain is built from TRBV7-2 and TRBJ2-1; possibly TRBD1 for D (6 bases). CDR1 is SGHTA and CDR2 is FQGNSA in the germline V gene. CDR3 size: 12 residues. Trimming took off 6 bases at V and 10 bases at J, with 13 bases between the two ends. CDR3 DNA: TGTGCCAGCAGTTTACAGGGTGGAGAGCAGTTCTTC. It is translated as CASSLQGGEQFF.

This clone is a singleton in its sample. This chain links TRBV5-6 with TRBJ1-1, with D perhaps matching TRBD1 (5 bases). CDR3 size: 14 residues. V was shortened by 2 bases and J by 5 bases, with 13 bases between the two germline ends. Germline V gives CDR1 SGHDT, CDR2 YYEEEE. CDR3 sequence reads: CASSFLGGGTEAFF. The CDR3 DNA is TGTGCCAGCAGCTTCTTGGGGGGGGGAACTGAAGCTTTCTTT. Using reference TRBV5-6 and TRBJ1-1 for the parts outside the CDR3, the full variable domain is DAGVTQSPTHLIKTRGQQVTLRCSPKSGHDTVSWYQQALGQGPQFIFQYYEEEERQRGNFPDRFSGHQFPNYSSELNVNALLLGDSALYLCASSFLGGGTEAFFGQGTRLTVV.

The chain links TRBV27 to TRBJ2-3, with TRBD1 matching over 7 bases. The germline V gene has CDR1 MNHEY and CDR2 SMNVEV (reference sequence). J lost 2 bases, V lost 3 bases, and 11 bases had no gene match. The CDR3 sequence is 17 residues long. DNA of the CDR3: TGTGCCAGCAGTTTGCGTGGGAACAGGGGCGCCACAGATACGCAGTATTTT. Translating it yields CASSLRGNRGATDTQYF.

The rearrangement links TRBV4-3 to TRBJ2-3; TRBD2 aligns across 11 bases. The CDR3 is 18 residues long. Trimming cost V 0 bases and J 2 bases; bases outside gene matches: 7. Germline V CDR1 and CDR2: LGHNA, YSLEER. The chain's CDR3 is CASSQDRGTSGLTDTQYF. CDR3 sequence (DNA): TGCGCCAGCAGCCAAGATAGGGGGACTAGCGGACTCACAGATACGCAGTATTTT.

The V and J genes are TRBV14 and TRBJ1-2; 9 bases match TRBD1. The V gene end was trimmed by 6 bases and the J gene end by 4 bases; junction bases not matched to a gene: 12. The CDR3 consists of 16 residues. Germline CDR1 is SGHDN and CDR2 is FVKESK. This chain's CDR3 is CASSPSTTGGVYGYTF. Here the CDR3 DNA reads TGTGCCAGCAGTCCTTCCACAACAGGGGGCGTCTATGGCTACACCTTC.

The CDR3 nucleotides are TGTGCCTGGAACCCGAAGGCACAGAAAAAACTGTTTTTT. It specifies CAWNPKAQKKLFF. The genes are TRBV30 and TRBJ1-4; no reliable D call. CDR1 and CDR2 from the germline V gene are GTSNPN and SVGIG (reference sequence). The CDR3 loop spans 13 amino acids. V was trimmed by 4 bases and J by 9 bases, leaving 15 bases between them.

The chain is built from TRBV19 and TRBJ1-1; TRBD1 agrees at 10 bases. This CDR3 is built from 12 residues. Looked up from germline, CDR1 is LNHDA and CDR2 is SQIVND (reference sequence). V was clipped by 9 bases and J by 5 bases; unmatched bases: 3. Here the CDR3 reads CASGDRGTEAFF. The CDR3 bases are TGTGCCAGCGGGGACAGGGGTACTGAAGCTTTCTTT.

V and J are TRBV19 and TRBJ2-2; tentative D call: TRBD2 (5 bases). Trimming left V 5 bases short and J 4 bases short, with 11 bases between. The CDR3 has 14 residues. Germline loops: CDR1 LNHDA, CDR2 SQIVND (reference sequence). The CDR3 reads CASSLFAGTGELFF. The CDR3 DNA follows: TGTGCCAGTAGTCTCTTTGCGGGCACCGGGGAGCTGTTTTTT.

V is TRBV11-3 and J is TRBJ1-2; 7 bases fit TRBD1. With V trimmed by 5 bases and J by 6 bases, 0 bases remained unmatched. The germline CDR1 and CDR2 sequences are SGHNT and YENEEA. The CDR3 length is 11 residues. Here the CDR3 DNA reads TGTGCCAGCAGCCAGGGGGATGGCTACACCTTC. Translating gives CASSQGDGYTF.